Listed here are 8 T cell receptor beta chains from one sample, sequenced in a study of T cell responses to AZD1222 COVID-19 vaccine. Libraries were prepared by immunoSEQ multiplex PCR; TCRdb keeps only in-frame clonotypes and omits some of them. The sample includes more than 150,000 clones, 90% of them seen just once. The sequencing used peripheral blood, collected on day 0 of AZD1222 vaccination. All receptors come from an adult in good health.

On this clone: A read error may account for a junction end that differs from germline. The V and J genes are TRBV5-4 and TRBJ1-2, with TRBD1 identical over 9 bases. The CDR3 is 11 amino acids. The germline CDR1 and CDR2 sequences are SGHNT and YYREEE (reference sequence). The CDR3 region has the DNA TGTGCCAGCGGAATACAGGGGGCTTGGTCCTTC. Its protein is CASGIQGAWSF.

CDR3: CASSGTGGRRTDTQYF. CDR3 bases: TGTGCCAGCAGCGGTACAGGGGGCCGTAGGACAGATACGCAGTATTTT. This chain connects TRBV5-4 to TRBJ2-3, with TRBD1 matching over 9 bases. There are 16 residues in the CDR3. Trimming removed 4 bases from V and 3 bases from J; junction bases left unmatched: 9. Germline V gene lookup returns CDR1 SGHNT and CDR2 YYREEE (reference sequence). Complete variable domain (other parts from reference TRBV5-4 and TRBJ2-3): ETGVTQSPTHLIKTRGQQVTLRCSSQSGHNTVSWYQQALGQGPQFIFQYYREEENGRGNFPPRFSGLQFPNYSSELNVNALELDDSALYLCASSGTGGRRTDTQYFGPGTRLTVL.

The chain has TRBV2 and TRBJ2-5; 8 bases line up with TRBD2. Germline assignment: CDR1 SNHLY and CDR2 FYNNEI. The CDR3 sequence is 19 residues long. After removal of 5 bases from V and 0 bases from J, the junction contained 17 bases not matched to a gene. The CDR3 sequence is CASSLRGRSAGGHQETQYF. Written as DNA, the CDR3 is TGTGCCAGCAGTTTAAGGGGAAGGTCGGCGGGGGGACACCAAGAGACCCAGTACTTC.

A few counts support this clone. The rearrangement links TRBV6-5 to TRBJ1-2, with D perhaps TRBD1 (5 bases). This CDR3 is 14 amino acids long. CDR1 and CDR2 (germline): MNHEY, SVGAGI. Between the trimmed V and J ends, which lost 0 bases and 4 bases, there was a span of 9 bases. The CDR3 sequence: CASSYSGDLYGYTF. As DNA, the CDR3 is TGTGCCAGCAGTTACTCGGGGGACCTCTATGGCTACACCTTC.

This chain uses TRBV6-1 with TRBJ2-5; the D gene could be TRBD1 or TRBD2 (5 bases each). Germline V lookup: CDR1 MNHNS, CDR2 SASEGT. This CDR3 is built from 17 residues. V was cut by 3 bases and J by 5 bases, with 22 bases left in between. The CDR3 DNA sequence: TGTGCCAGCAGTGAGGAGATTGGGGGAGATTACAGGGAGACCCAGTACTTC. It yields the protein CASSEEIGGDYRETQYF.

The V and J genes are TRBV9 and TRBJ2-7, with D maybe TRBD1 (5 bases). Trimming took off 3 bases at V and 1 base at J, with 8 bases between the two ends. CDR1 and CDR2 (germline): SGDLS, YYNGEE. This CDR3 is 13 amino acids long. CDR3 nucleotide sequence: TGTGCCAGCAGCGGGGGCCCTTCCTACGAGCAGTACTTC. It encodes CASSGGPSYEQYF.

The gene calls are TRBV5-4 and TRBJ2-5; possible D gene TRBD1, 6 bases. Per the germline V gene, CDR1 is SGHNT and CDR2 is YYREEE (reference sequence). V was clipped by 4 bases and J by 5 bases, with 12 bases between them. The CDR3 spans 13 residues. The CDR3 protein is CASSIGQMETQYF. As DNA, the CDR3 is TGTGCCAGCAGCATAGGACAGATGGAGACCCAGTACTTC.

This rearrangement joins TRBV11-1 to TRBJ2-7, with 8 nucleotides matching TRBD1. The CDR3 loop spans 15 amino acids. CDR1 and CDR2 (germline): SGHAT, FQDESV (reference sequence). V lost 5 bases and J lost 2; bases outside the gene matches: 8. CDR3 in amino acids: CASSLYRGSTYEQYF. The CDR3 region has the DNA TGTGCCAGCAGCCTCTACAGGGGGTCAACCTACGAGCAGTACTTC. The whole variable domain, remainder taken from reference TRBV11-1 and TRBJ2-7, is EAEVAQSPRYKITEKSQAVAFWCDPISGHATLYWYRQILGQGPELLVQFQDESVVDDSQLPKDRFSAERLKGVDSTLKIQPAELGDSAMYLCASSLYRGSTYEQYFGPGTRLTVT.